This T cell receptor (beta chain) was sequenced during a study of T cell responses to AZD1222 COVID-19 vaccine (dated by TCRdb to the early 2020s). Turning to the overall study: A total of just over 230 trial participants underwent TCR sequencing, of whom approximately 200 had received two doses of AZD1222 and some 26 had received two doses of the MenACWY control vaccine. Enrollment into the trials was organized by age into subgroups of 18-55, 56-69 and 70-plus years, and those subgroups contained 148, 28 and 57 TCR-sequenced participants, respectively.

The CDR3 starts with the cysteine, ends with the phenylalanine, and has 16 residues. Left in the record is the CDR3 DNA by itself, 48 bases read in frame from the first base. From the germline V gene (reference sequence), CDR1 is LNHDA and CDR2 is SQIVND. Between the V and J ends, shortened by 2 bases and 5 bases respectively, the junction contains 16 bases. The CDR3 regions of human TCRbeta chains were analyzed by immunosequencing. Per the source publication's procedure: TCRs in the repertoires were matched against a reference library of SARS-CoV-2-specific TCRs that had been generated with the MIRA antigen-specificity platform. Breadth was defined as the fraction of unique TCRs that were SARS-CoV-2-associated. Depth was defined as the fraction of total T cells that were SARS-CoV-2-associated. Using the MIRA data, each spike-specific TCR was mapped to the spike region that the TCR reacts to and placed in a CD4 or CD8 class. Log10-transformed breadth and depth values were compared by one-way ANOVA with Sidak's multiple comparisons tests. TCRdb re-hosts the immuneACCESS table, in-frame sequences only. Its copies lack some clones; in the studies checked, an unresolved V gene accounts for under half of them, and the cause for the rest is not known. That table is the source of V, J and clone size, and D and trimming were worked out from the DNA. The sample table shows roughly 110,000 clones, and over 80% are seen once. The top ten clones comprise roughly 9% of the sample.

Explained via the paper, the time point label denotes: about 28 days (+/-7) after the second vaccine dose. Because spike-specific TCR depth and breadth did not differ between the two schedules, AZD1222 recipients who got a second dose at roughly 4 weeks were pooled with those who got a second dose at roughly 12 weeks. Vaccinee samples were obtained from the UK trials COV001 and COV002, which included a single-blind randomized controlled phase 2/3 trial of AZD1222 (ChAdOx1 nCoV-19) in healthy adults. For TCRbeta chain sequencing, PBMC samples were collected from trial participants at day 0 and at day 28 after the second dose. A remark on this clone: Its antigen remains unidentified. No quality values exist for individual bases; no much larger clone is one base distant.

The paper's findings and limits, for the study overall: Reportedly, close to half of the unique spike-specific TCRs recognized epitopes lying outside the regions that are mutated in the B.1.351 and B.1.1.7 variants. No day 14 peak-response samples were available, so repertoires were characterized only after the peak T cell response. Conclusions about previously exposed vaccinees are limited because only six or seven AZD1222 recipients were SARS-CoV-2 seropositive at baseline. The 56-69-year group was small, and its depth increase did not reach significance, likely because of low power. The vaccine-associated CD4 TCRs covered the entire spike protein, and the dominant responses fell in regions 160-218 and 743-854. Participants were mostly white British, with more females than males. The authors suggested clonal diversity may have been underestimated. After two AZD1222 doses, both the breadth and the depth of spike-specific TCRs were significantly higher than at day 0 and than in MenACWY recipients.

This clonotype originated in an adult who received the AZD1222 COVID-19 vaccine. The sample here was peripheral blood, taken 28 days after the second AZD1222 dose. The rearranged segments are TRBV19 and TRBJ2-1, with a weak D call of TRBD2 (7 bases match). The CDR3 protein sequence reads: CASSISPGGLNNEQFF. The sequence in DNA is TGTGCCAGTAGTATATCGCCGGGGGGCCTTAACAATGAGCAGTTCTTC.